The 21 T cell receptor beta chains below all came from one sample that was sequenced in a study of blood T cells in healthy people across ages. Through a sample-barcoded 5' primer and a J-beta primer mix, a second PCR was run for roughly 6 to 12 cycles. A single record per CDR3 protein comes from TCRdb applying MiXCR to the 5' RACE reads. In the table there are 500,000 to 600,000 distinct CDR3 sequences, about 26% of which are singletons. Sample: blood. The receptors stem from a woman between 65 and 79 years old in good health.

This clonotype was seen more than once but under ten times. The CDR3 is CASRERTGSNTQYF. The CDR3 nucleotides are TGTGCCAGCAGGGAGAGGACAGGGTCGAATACGCAGTATTTT. The chain links TRBV12-3 or TRBV12-4 to TRBJ2-3, with 8 bases that match TRBD1. This CDR3 comprises 14 residues. The J segment lost 7 bases and the V segment lost 6 bases, leaving 9 bases of the junction unmatched.

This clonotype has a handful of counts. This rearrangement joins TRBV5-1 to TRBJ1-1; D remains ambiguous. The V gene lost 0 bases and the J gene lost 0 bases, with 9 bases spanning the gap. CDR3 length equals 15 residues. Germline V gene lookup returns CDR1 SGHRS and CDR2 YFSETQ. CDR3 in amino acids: CASSLEPGLNTEAFF. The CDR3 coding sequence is TGCGCCAGCAGCTTGGAGCCGGGCCTGAACACTGAAGCTTTCTTT.

The CDR3 region has the DNA TGTGCCACCAAGACAGCTACGGGCGACACCATATATTTT. Encoded protein: CATKTATGDTIYF. The V gene is TRBV15, the J gene TRBJ1-3, with D perhaps matching TRBD1 (5 bases). V lost 7 bases and J 8 bases, leaving 15 bases between the germline ends. CDR3 size: 13 residues. Per the germline V gene, CDR1 is LNHNV and CDR2 is YYDKDF (reference sequence). Variable domain in full (rest from reference TRBV15 and TRBJ1-3): DAMVIQNPRYQVTQFGKPVTLSCSQTLNHNVMYWYQQKSSQAPKLLFHYYDKDFNNEADTPDNFQSRRPNTSFCFLDIRSPGLGDTAMYLCATKTATGDTIYFGEGSWLTVV.

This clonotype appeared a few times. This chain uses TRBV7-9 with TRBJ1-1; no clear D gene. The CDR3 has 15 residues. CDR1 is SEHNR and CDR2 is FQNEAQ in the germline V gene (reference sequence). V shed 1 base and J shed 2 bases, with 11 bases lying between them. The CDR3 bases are TGTGCCAGCAGCTTAGGGCAGAGCATTAACACTGAAGCTTTCTTT. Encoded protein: CASSLGQSINTEAFF.

Here the CDR3 reads CASSQDLGQMNTEAFF. DNA of the CDR3: TGTGCCAGCAGCCAAGATCTGGGACAGATGAACACTGAAGCTTTCTTT. The chain joins TRBV14 to TRBJ1-1; 7 nucleotides align to TRBD1. Germline lookup yields CDR1 SGHDN and CDR2 FVKESK. The J segment lost 0 bases and the V segment lost 0 bases, leaving 4 bases of the junction unmatched. The CDR3 has 16 amino acids.

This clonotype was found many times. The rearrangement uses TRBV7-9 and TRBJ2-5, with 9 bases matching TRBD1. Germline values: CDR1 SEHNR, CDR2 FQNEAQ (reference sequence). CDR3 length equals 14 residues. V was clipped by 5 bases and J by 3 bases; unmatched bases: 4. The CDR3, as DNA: TGTGCCAGCAGCCCTGGGACAGGGAAAGAGACCCAGTACTTC. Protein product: CASSPGTGKETQYF. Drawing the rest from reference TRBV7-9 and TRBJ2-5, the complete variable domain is DTGVSQNPRHKITKRGQNVTFRCDPISEHNRLYWYRQTLGQGPEFLTYFQNEAQLEKSRLLSDRFSAERPKGSFSTLEIQRTEQGDSAMYLCASSPGTGKETQYFGPGTRLLVL.

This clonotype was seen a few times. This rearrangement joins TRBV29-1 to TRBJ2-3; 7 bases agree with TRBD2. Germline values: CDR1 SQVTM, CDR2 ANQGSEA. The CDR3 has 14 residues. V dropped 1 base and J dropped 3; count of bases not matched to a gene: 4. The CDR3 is CSVEGSGGTDTQYF. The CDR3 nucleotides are TGCAGCGTTGAAGGGTCCGGGGGGACAGATACGCAGTATTTT.

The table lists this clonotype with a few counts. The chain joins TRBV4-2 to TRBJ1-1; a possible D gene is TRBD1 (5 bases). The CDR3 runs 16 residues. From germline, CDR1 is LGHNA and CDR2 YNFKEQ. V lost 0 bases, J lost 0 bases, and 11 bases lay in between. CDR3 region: CASSQDPDTMNTEAFF. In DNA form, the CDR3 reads TGTGCCAGCAGCCAAGATCCGGACACCATGAACACTGAAGCTTTCTTT.

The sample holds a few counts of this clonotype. CDR3 in DNA: TGTGCCACCAGCAGAGATGAGATGGGGGTGCAAACAGATACGCAGTATTTT. Encoded protein: CATSRDEMGVQTDTQYF. V usage is TRBV15 and J usage is TRBJ2-3; D is perhaps TRBD1 or TRBD2 (5 bases each). Trimming stripped 0 bases from V and 3 bases from J, with 16 bases between. The germline V gene has CDR1 LNHNV and CDR2 YYDKDF (reference sequence). This CDR3 has 17 amino acids.

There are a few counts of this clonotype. The CDR3 sequence is CSARGTNTEAFF. As DNA, the CDR3 is TGCAGTGCTAGAGGCACGAACACTGAAGCTTTCTTT. The chain carries TRBV20-1 and TRBJ1-1; D unresolved. The V end was cut by 1 base, the J end by 1 base, with 4 bases between. Germline V gene lookup returns CDR1 DFQATT and CDR2 SNEGSKA (reference sequence). The CDR3 loop spans 12 amino acids.

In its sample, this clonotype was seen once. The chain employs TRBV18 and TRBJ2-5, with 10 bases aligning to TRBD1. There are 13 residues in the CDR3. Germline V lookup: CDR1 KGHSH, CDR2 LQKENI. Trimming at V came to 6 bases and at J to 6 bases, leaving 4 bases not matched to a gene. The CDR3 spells CASSPTGGKTQYF. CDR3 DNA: TGTGCCAGCTCGCCGACAGGGGGCAAGACCCAGTACTTC. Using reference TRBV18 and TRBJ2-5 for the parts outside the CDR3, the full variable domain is NAGVMQNPRHLVRRRGQEARLRCSPMKGHSHVYWYRQLPEEGLKFMVYLQKENIIDESGMPKERFSAEFPKEGPSILRIQQVVRGDSAAYFCASSPTGGKTQYFGPGTRLLVL.

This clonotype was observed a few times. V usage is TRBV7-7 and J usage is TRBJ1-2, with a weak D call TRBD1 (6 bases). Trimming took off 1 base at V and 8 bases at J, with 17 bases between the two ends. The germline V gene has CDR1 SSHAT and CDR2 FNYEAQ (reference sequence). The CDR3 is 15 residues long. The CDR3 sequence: CASSLVVDRPYGYTF. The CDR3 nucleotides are TGTGCCAGCAGCTTAGTGGTGGACAGACCATACGGCTACACCTTC.

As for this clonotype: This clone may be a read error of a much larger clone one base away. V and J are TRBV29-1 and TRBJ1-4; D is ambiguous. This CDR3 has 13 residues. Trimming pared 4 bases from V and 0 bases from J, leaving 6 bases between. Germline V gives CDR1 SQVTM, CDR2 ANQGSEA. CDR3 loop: CSVGGATNEKLFF. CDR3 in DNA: TGCAGCGTTGGTGGAGCAACTAATGAAAAACTGTTTTTT.

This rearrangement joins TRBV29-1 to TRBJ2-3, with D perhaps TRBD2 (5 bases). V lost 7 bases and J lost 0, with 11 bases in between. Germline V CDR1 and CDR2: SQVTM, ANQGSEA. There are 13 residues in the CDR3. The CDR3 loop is CSASGESTDTQYF. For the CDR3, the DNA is TGCAGCGCGAGCGGAGAGAGCACAGATACGCAGTATTTT.

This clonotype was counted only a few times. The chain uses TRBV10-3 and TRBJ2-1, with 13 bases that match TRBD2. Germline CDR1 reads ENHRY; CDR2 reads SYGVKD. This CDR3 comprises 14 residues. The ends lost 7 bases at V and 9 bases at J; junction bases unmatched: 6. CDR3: CAITGLAGTGEQFF. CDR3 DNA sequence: TGTGCCATCACGGGACTAGCGGGGACCGGTGAGCAGTTCTTC.

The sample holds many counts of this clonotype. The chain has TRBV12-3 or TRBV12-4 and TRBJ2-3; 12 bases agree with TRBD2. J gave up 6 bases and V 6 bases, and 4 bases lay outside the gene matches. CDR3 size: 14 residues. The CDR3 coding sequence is TGTGCCAGCAGCAGGACTAGCGGGGCGGATACGCAGTATTTT. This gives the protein CASSRTSGADTQYF.

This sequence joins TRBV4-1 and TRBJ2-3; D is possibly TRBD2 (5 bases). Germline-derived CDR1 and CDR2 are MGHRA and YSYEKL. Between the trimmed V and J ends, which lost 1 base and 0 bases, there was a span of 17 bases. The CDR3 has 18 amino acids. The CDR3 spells CASSQVDRTSGSTDTQYF. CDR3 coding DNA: TGCGCCAGCAGCCAAGTCGATAGAACCAGCGGTAGCACAGATACGCAGTATTTT.

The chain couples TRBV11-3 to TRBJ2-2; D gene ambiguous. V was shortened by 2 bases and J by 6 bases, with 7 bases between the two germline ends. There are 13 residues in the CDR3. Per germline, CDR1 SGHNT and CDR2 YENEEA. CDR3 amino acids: CASSLYPPGELFF. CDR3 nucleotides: TGTGCCAGCAGCTTATACCCCCCCGGGGAGCTGTTTTTT.

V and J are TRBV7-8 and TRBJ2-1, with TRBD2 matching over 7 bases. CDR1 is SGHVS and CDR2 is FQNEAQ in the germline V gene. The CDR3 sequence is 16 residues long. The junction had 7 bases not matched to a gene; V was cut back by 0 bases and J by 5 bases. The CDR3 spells CASSLAERGLNNEQFF. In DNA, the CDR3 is TGTGCCAGCAGCTTAGCGGAGCGGGGACTAAACAATGAGCAGTTCTTC.

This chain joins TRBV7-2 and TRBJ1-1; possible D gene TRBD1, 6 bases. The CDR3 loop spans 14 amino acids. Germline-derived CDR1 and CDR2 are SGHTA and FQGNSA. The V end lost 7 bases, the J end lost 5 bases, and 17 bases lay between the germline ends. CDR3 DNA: TGTGCCAGCAAAAAACAGGGAGAAGCAACTGAAGCTTTCTTT. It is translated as CASKKQGEATEAFF. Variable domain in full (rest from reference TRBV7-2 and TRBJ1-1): GAGVSQSPSNKVTEKGKDVELRCDPISGHTALYWYRQSLGQGLEFLIYFQGNSAPDKSGLPSDRFSAERTGGSVSTLTIQRTQQEDSAVYLCASKKQGEATEAFFGQGTRLTVV.

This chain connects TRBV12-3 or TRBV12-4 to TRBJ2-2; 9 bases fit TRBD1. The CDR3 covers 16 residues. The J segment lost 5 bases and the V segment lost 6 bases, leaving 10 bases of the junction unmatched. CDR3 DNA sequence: TGTGCCAGCAGACCATCCGGGACAGGGCGAACCGGGGAGCTGTTTTTT. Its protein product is CASRPSGTGRTGELFF.